This T cell receptor beta chain comes out of a study of T cell responses to AZD1222 COVID-19 vaccine. Regarding the study as a whole: Only a handful of AZD1222 recipients, about six in all, had baseline seropositivity. Among the donors, most were white British and more were female, and clonal diversity was possibly underestimated. Spike was spanned by vaccine-associated CD4 TCRs, which were dominant at 160-218 and 743-854.

As regards this clone: The antigen is unknown.

Germline V CDR1 and CDR2: LGHDT, YNNKEL (reference sequence). This CDR3 comprises 15 residues. The V and J ends lost 1 base and 7 bases respectively, with 11 bases between them. Profiling relied on immunoSEQ multiplex PCR, and the TCRdb table lists in-frame clones only, not all of them. Of approximately 110,000 clones listed, roughly 88% are singletons. Sequencing was performed on peripheral blood, taken on day 0 of AZD1222 vaccination. The clonotype was recovered from an adult in good health. The genes are TRBV3-1 (or the pseudogene TRBV3-2) and TRBJ1-6; D not resolved. The CDR3 sequence is CASSQGSHPNSPLHF. The CDR3 DNA sequence: TGTGCCAGCAGCCAAGGTTCACACCCCAATTCACCCCTCCACTTT.